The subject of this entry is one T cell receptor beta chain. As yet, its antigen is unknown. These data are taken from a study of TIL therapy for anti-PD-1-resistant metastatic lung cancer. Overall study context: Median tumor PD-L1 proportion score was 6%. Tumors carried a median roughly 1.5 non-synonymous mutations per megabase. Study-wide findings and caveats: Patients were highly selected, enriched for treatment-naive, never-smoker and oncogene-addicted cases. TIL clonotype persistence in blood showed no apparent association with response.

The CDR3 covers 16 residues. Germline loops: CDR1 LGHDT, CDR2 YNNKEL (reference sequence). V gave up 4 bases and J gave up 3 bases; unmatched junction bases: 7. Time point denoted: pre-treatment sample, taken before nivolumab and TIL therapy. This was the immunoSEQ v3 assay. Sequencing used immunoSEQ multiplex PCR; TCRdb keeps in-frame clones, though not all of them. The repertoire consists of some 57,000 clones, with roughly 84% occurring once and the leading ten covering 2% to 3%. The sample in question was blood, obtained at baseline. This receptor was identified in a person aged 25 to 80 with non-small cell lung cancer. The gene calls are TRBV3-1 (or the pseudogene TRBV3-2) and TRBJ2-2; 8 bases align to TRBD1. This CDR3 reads CASSLPDRVYTGELFF. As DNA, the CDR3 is TGTGCCAGCAGCCTACCGGACAGGGTTTACACCGGGGAGCTGTTTTTT.